Listed below are T cell receptor beta chains from one sample, sequenced in a study of blood T cell repertoires in COVID-19. Assay used: immunoSEQ multiplex PCR; TCRdb lists only in-frame clones, some missing. The sample shows under 300,000 clones, around 90% of them seen only once. The source material was PBMCs or T cells enriched from blood (not recorded which). These receptors originate from a human donor in a cohort exposed to, infected with or recovered from COVID-19 (not recorded which). The donor label of this sample is uncertain. The CDR3 runs from the conserved cysteine through the conserved F or W. Each record gives: V gene, clone size, CDR3 protein. Not every row has a clone size; where given, it reads once, few, many or a size class.

TRBV5-1	-	CASSLAVQIATDTQYF
TRBV4-1	-	CASSQGVISGRTNNEQFF
TRBV7-3	-	CASSSRTANTGELFF
TRBV19	-	CATGAGANNEKLFF
TRBV4-2	-	CASSQGDRGAGNTIYF
TRBV2	-	CASSAGTTEAFF
TRBV15	few	CATSRLADEEWLIRTGSGEKLFF
TRBV6-5	once	CASSYPRPAGSPLHF
TRBV7-8	-	CASSLSGLLGMTEAFF
TRBV10-3	few	CAISESGQGDTEAFF
TRBV5-1	once	CASSLGLAGFQETQYF
TRBV2	-	CASSEDRFNTGELFF
TRBV19	-	CASSIGTETLYGYTF
TRBV20-1	-	CSAPDKYTQYF
TRBV11-2	-	CASVKTTSSYNEQFF
TRBV30	-	CAWRFPLGGGANEQYF
TRBV7-9	once	CASSFNHRTLMDAGYTF
TRBV27	once	CASSHRRTGNEQYF